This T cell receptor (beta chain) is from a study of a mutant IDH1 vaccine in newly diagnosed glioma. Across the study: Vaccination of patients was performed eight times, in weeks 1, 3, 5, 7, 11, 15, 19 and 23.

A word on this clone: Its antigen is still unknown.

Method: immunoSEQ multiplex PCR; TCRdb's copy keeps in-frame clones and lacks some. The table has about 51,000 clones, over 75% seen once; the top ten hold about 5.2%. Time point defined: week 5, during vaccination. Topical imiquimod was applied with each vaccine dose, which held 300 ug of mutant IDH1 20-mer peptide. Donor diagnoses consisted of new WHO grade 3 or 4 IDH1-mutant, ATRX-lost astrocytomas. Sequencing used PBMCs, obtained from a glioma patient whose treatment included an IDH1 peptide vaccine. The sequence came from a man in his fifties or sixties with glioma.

The CDR3 nucleotides are TGTGCCAGCAGTGGCTGGACTAGCGGGGGAGACAATGAGCAGTTCTTC. Translating it yields CASSGWTSGGDNEQFF. The chain carries TRBV6-1 and TRBJ2-1; TRBD2 matches at 13 bases. With 4 bases clipped from V and 5 bases from J, the junction kept 5 bases outside the gene matches. This CDR3 region has 16 residues. The germline gives CDR1 MNHNS, CDR2 SASEGT.